The clone carrying this T cell receptor beta chain was seen a few times. These data originate in a study of blood T cell repertoires in COVID-19. Only in-frame clones appear in the TCRdb table, and some are missing; sequencing was by immunoSEQ multiplex PCR. The table lists 9,000 to 10,000 clones, around 80% of them singletons. V lost 0 bases and J 1 base, leaving 5 bases between the germline ends. CDR3 length equals 14 residues. The V gene's germline CDR1 is SGHRS and CDR2 YFSETQ. This chain uses TRBV5-1 with TRBJ1-5; D unresolved. The TCR originated in a human donor in a cohort sampled during active COVID-19. The sample consisted of peripheral blood. CDR3 nucleotides: TGCGCCAGCAGCTTGGGACACAGCAATCAGCCCCAGCATTTT. It specifies CASSLGHSNQPQHF.